This record looks at one TCR beta chain sequence and its context. The data were produced by immunoSEQ multiplex PCR, yet TCRdb's version contains in-frame clones alone and is incomplete. The sample carries around 260,000 clones, 90% recorded once. This sample was included in a study of blood T cell repertoires in COVID-19. The CDR3 totals 15 residues. V was trimmed by 3 bases and J by 7 bases, leaving 17 bases between them. CDR1 and CDR2 (germline): SGHTA, FQGNSA. The sequenced sample consisted of PBMCs or T cells enriched from blood (not recorded which). The source of this sequence is a woman younger than 45 who had recovered from COVID-19. The J gene is TRBJ2-3, the V gene TRBV7-2; possibly TRBD2 for D (6 bases). CDR3 amino acids: CASSFAGLPENTQYF. In DNA, the CDR3 is TGTGCCAGCAGCTTCGCGGGGCTACCCGAAAATACGCAGTATTTT.